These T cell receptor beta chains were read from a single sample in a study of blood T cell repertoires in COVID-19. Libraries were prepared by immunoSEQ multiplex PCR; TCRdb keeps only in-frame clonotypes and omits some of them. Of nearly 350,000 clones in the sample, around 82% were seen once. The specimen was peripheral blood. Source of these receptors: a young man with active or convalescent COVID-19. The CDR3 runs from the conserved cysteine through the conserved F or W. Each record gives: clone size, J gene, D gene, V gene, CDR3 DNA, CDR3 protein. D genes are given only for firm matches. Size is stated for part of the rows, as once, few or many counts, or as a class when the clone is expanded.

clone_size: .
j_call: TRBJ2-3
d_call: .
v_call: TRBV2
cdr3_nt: TGTGCCAGCAGTGTTTCTCTTGACTCGGACTCTAGCACAGATACGCAGTATTTT
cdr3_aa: CASSVSLDSDSSTDTQYF

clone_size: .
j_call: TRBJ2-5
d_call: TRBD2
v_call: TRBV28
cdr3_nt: TGTGCCAGCACCCCGCTAGGCGGGAGGGTGGGGACCCAGTACTTC
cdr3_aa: CASTPLGGRVGTQYF

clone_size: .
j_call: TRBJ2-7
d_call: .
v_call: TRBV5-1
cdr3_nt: TGCGCCAGCAGACAGGGATCCTACGAGCAGTACTTC
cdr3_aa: CASRQGSYEQYF

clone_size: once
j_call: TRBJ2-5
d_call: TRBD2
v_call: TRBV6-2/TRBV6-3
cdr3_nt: TGTGCCAGCAGTGATGGATCGGGGGGTAAAGAGACCCAGTACTTC
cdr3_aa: CASSDGSGGKETQYF

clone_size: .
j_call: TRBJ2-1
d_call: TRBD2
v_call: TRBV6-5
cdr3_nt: TGTGCCAGCAGGCCTGCTAGCGGCTATACAAGTGAGCAGTTCTTC
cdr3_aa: CASRPASGYTSEQFF

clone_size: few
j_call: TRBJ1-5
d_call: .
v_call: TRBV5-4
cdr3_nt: TGTGCCAGCAGCTTCGGTAGCAATCAGCCCCAGCATTTT
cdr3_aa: CASSFGSNQPQHF

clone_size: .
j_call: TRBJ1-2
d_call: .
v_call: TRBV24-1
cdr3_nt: TGTGCCACCAGTGATATTAGCATTTCGTCCGGCTACACCTTC
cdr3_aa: CATSDISISSGYTF

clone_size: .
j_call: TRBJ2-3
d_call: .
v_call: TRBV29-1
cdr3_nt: TGCAGCGTTGAAGCTCGGACTAGCACAGATACGCAGTATTTT
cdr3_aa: CSVEARTSTDTQYF

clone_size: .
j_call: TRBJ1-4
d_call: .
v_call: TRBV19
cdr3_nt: TGTGCCAGTAGGCATAACGTGGGGAGGGCTAATGAAAAACTGTTTTTT
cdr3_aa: CASRHNVGRANEKLFF

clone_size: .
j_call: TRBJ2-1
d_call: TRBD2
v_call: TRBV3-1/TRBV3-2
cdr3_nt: TGTGCCAGCAGCCAGGGACTAGCGGGAGGGGTTGGTCATGAGCAGTTCTTC
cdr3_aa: CASSQGLAGGVGHEQFF

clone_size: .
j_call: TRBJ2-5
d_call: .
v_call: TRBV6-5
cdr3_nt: TGTGCCAGCAGTTCCCAAAGGGACATCCAAGAGACCCAGTACTTC
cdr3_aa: CASSSQRDIQETQYF

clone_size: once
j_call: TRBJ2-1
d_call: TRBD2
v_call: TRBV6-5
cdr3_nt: TGTGCCAGCGGACTAGCGGGAGGCGAGCAGTTCTTC
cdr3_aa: CASGLAGGEQFF

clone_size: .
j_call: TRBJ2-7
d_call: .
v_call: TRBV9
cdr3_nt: TGTGCCAGCAGCGTAGCCGCGGGGACCGAGCAGTACTTC
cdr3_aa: CASSVAAGTEQYF

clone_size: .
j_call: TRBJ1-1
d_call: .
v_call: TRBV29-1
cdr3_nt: TGCAGCGTTGTAGCTTCCGGGAACACTGAAGCTTTCTTT
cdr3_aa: CSVVASGNTEAFF

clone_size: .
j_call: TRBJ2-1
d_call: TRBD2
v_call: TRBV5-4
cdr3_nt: TGTGCCAGCAGCTGGGGACTAGCGGGAGCCAATGAGCAGTTCTTC
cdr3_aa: CASSWGLAGANEQFF